The following is a T cell receptor (beta chain) sequence with its context. These data belong to a study of shared T cell receptors in the human thymus. The method was immunoSEQ multiplex PCR; TCRdb's version includes in-frame clones alone and lacks a portion of them. The sample consists of over 650,000 clones, 70% to 90% of them appearing once. CDR3 length: 14 amino acids. Germline V gene sequence: CDR1 KGHSY, CDR2 FQNENV. The sample also formed part of further work on human thymus T cells. That paper adds: Resected material from corrective heart surgery provided the thymus tissue analysed.

Sequencing input: thymocytes. V and J are TRBV16 and TRBJ2-5, with 8 bases lining up with TRBD1. Gene TRBJ2-7 matches the end of the DNA better, so the J call may be wrong. The receptor comes from a boy under three years old with a congenital heart defect. The CDR3 region has the DNA TGTGCCAGCAGCCAATCGGCGACAGGGGCCGAGCAGTACTTC. Protein sequence: CASSQSATGAEQYF.